These 24 T cell receptor beta chains share one sample of origin, sequenced in a study of blood T cell repertoires in COVID-19. Measured with immunoSEQ multiplex PCR; TCRdb has only the in-frame clones, and not every one. This repertoire shows about 170,000 clones, 70% to 85% found once; its top ten account for 6.9%. Source material: peripheral blood. The receptors were gathered from a man older than 75 with COVID-19, enrolled during active disease.

The chain carries TRBV19 and TRBJ2-1, with a weak D call TRBD2 (5 bases). CDR1 is LNHDA and CDR2 is SQIVND in the germline V gene (reference sequence). Trimming removed 9 bases at V and 6 bases at J, with 21 bases between. The CDR3 runs 15 residues. The CDR3 DNA follows: TGTGCCAGCTCAGGTCTAGGGAGTAACCTCAATGAGCAGTTCTTC. Its protein product is CASSGLGSNLNEQFF.

The gene calls are TRBV4-1 and TRBJ1-1; D may be TRBD1 (6 bases). This CDR3 is built from 14 residues. CDR1 is MGHRA and CDR2 is YSYEKL in the germline V gene. The V gene lost 4 bases and the J gene lost 5 bases, with 14 bases spanning the gap. The CDR3 is CASSREQGRTEAFF. DNA for the CDR3: TGCGCCAGCAGCCGGGAACAGGGAAGAACTGAAGCTTTCTTT.

V gene TRBV3-1 (or the pseudogene TRBV3-2) combines with J gene TRBJ1-2, with 8 positions matching TRBD1. Germline lookup yields CDR1 LGHDT and CDR2 YNNKEL (reference sequence). J was trimmed by 4 bases and V by 3 bases; bases with no gene match: 4. The CDR3 consists of 14 residues. CDR3 sequence reads: CASSQRTGTYGYTF. The CDR3 DNA sequence: TGTGCCAGCAGCCAGAGGACAGGGACCTATGGCTACACCTTC.

This clone has a single count. V gene TRBV16 combines with J gene TRBJ1-3; D not certain. CDR1 and CDR2 from the germline V gene are KGHSY and FQNENV. The CDR3 loop spans 16 amino acids. Deletions cut 4 bases from V and 0 bases from J, with 13 bases between. In DNA, the CDR3 is TGTGCCAGCAGCCCACAACATGTACGCTCTGGAAACACCATATATTTT. Residues: CASSPQHVRSGNTIYF.

This clone appeared a few times. This chain uses TRBV11-2 with TRBJ2-3, with 8 bases lining up with TRBD2. V gave up 4 bases and J gave up 3 bases; unmatched junction bases: 3. CDR1 and CDR2 (germline): SGHAT, FQNNGV. The CDR3 is made up of 14 amino acids. The CDR3 protein is CASSSGLGTDTQYF. The CDR3 nucleotides read TGTGCCAGCAGCTCGGGACTAGGGACAGATACGCAGTATTTT.

The chain couples TRBV21-1 to TRBJ2-5; TRBD1, the table's D call, lacks a check against the DNA. TRBV21-1 is described as a pseudogene. The CDR3 consists of 15 residues. The chain's CDR3 is CASTQTGHLQETQYF. In DNA, the CDR3 is TGTGCCAGCACCCAAACGGGACACCTCCAAGAGACCCAGTACTTC.

This clone occurred once. The V and J genes are TRBV5-6 and TRBJ1-2; D unclear. Germline V gene lookup returns CDR1 SGHDT and CDR2 YYEEEE. This CDR3 contains 15 residues. The V and J ends lost 0 bases and 2 bases respectively, with 11 bases between them. The CDR3 region is CASSLVYSPNYGYTF. DNA for the CDR3: TGTGCCAGCAGCTTGGTTTACAGTCCCAACTATGGCTACACCTTC.

A note on this clone: Different DNA sequences within this sample yield the same CDR3. The V gene is TRBV6-6, the J gene TRBJ1-2; D is unclear. The CDR3 totals 11 residues. Germline V gene lookup returns CDR1 MNHNY and CDR2 SVGAGI (reference sequence). The germline V and J ends were trimmed by 6 bases and 2 bases, with 4 bases remaining between them. CDR3 in DNA: TGTGCCAGCAGCCAGAACTATGGCTACACCTTC. It codes for CASSQNYGYTF.

The chain uses TRBV6-5 and TRBJ1-4; no clear D gene. V lost 2 bases to trimming and J lost 0 bases, with 7 bases between them. This CDR3 has 15 residues. Germline-derived CDR1 and CDR2 are MNHEY and SVGAGI. The CDR3 coding sequence is TGTGCCAGCAGTTACCAAGGAGCAACTAATGAAAAACTGTTTTTT. It translates to CASSYQGATNEKLFF.

CDR3 sequence: CASSQALTDLLVTQYF. The CDR3 region has the DNA TGTGCCAGCAGCCAGGCACTAACGGACTTGCTCGTGACCCAGTACTTC. The V call is TRBV4-2, the J call TRBJ2-5; D may be TRBD2 (5 bases). This CDR3 comprises 16 residues. Trimming shortened V by 3 bases and J by 7 bases, and 21 bases separated the two germline ends. Looked up from germline, CDR1 is LGHNA and CDR2 is YNFKEQ.

The chain uses TRBV6-1 and TRBJ1-5; a weak D match, TRBD1 (5 bases). Germline CDR1 is MNHNS and CDR2 is SASEGT. The CDR3 extends over 15 amino acids. V was pared by 0 bases and J by 0 bases, with 6 bases between. The CDR3 nucleotides are TGTGCCAGCAGTGAAGCCCAGGGTAGCAATCAGCCCCAGCATTTT. Its protein is CASSEAQGSNQPQHF.

V is TRBV11-3 and J is TRBJ1-3, with D maybe TRBD1 (5 bases). V lost 6 bases and J 1 base, leaving 13 bases between the germline ends. Germline CDR1 and CDR2: SGHNT and YENEEA. The CDR3 length is 15 residues. The CDR3 region is CASSLGGTSGNTIYF. CDR3 bases: TGTGCCAGCAGTTTGGGCGGGACTTCTGGAAACACCATATATTTT.

The chain is built from TRBV18 and TRBJ1-2, with D hard to call. The CDR3 is made up of 15 amino acids. In germline, CDR1 is KGHSH, CDR2 LQKENI. The V gene lost 4 bases and the J gene lost 4 bases, with 16 bases spanning the gap. The CDR3 here is CASSLAGVEGYGYTF. The CDR3 coding sequence is TGTGCCAGCTCACTCGCCGGGGTAGAAGGCTATGGCTACACCTTC.

The V and J genes are TRBV9 and TRBJ2-1, with TRBD1 matching over 8 bases. V lost 8 bases, J lost 4 bases, and 8 bases stayed unmatched. The CDR3 has 14 amino acids. CDR1 and CDR2 from the germline V gene are SGDLS and YYNGEE. The CDR3 coding sequence is TGTGCCAGTTCCGGGACAGGATTTTACAATGAGCAGTTCTTC. Amino acid sequence: CASSGTGFYNEQFF.

The chain combines TRBV4-1 with TRBJ1-2; TRBD1 matches at 10 bases. Germline CDR1 reads MGHRA; CDR2 reads YSYEKL. Trimming removed 2 bases from V and 8 bases from J; junction bases left unmatched: 8. This CDR3 region has 15 residues. For the CDR3, the DNA is TGCGCCAGCAGCCAATCCGGGACAGGGGTCGGAGGCTACACCTTC. As protein: CASSQSGTGVGGYTF.

This chain links TRBV18 with TRBJ1-2, with 7 bases that match TRBD1. The CDR3 totals 17 residues. V lost 4 bases, J lost 4 bases, and 15 bases stayed unmatched. Germline CDR1 KGHSH, CDR2 LQKENI. In DNA form, the CDR3 reads TGTGCCAGCTCACAGAAATCCCCGGGACAGCAGTTCTATGGCTACACCTTC. Translating gives CASSQKSPGQQFYGYTF.

This clone was found once. The chain is built from TRBV7-3 and TRBJ2-3; 12 bases fit TRBD2. CDR3 length equals 17 residues. The V segment lost 5 bases and the J segment 1 base; nucleotides outside the gene matches: 7. CDR1 and CDR2 (germline): SGHTA, FQGTGA. The CDR3 nucleotides are TGTGCCAGCAGCCCCCGTAGGACTAGCGGGGGCACAGATACGCAGTATTTT. This gives the protein CASSPRRTSGGTDTQYF.

This clone came up once. The rearrangement links TRBV2 to TRBJ2-1; a weak D match, TRBD1 (6 bases). The V end lost 11 bases, the J end lost 0 bases, and 20 bases lay between the germline ends. CDR1 is SNHLY, CDR2 FYNNEI, per germline. There are 16 residues in the CDR3. The CDR3 nucleotides read TGTGCCTCCCGCCCAGGGGTCCCGAGCTCCTACAATGAGCAGTTCTTC. It codes for CASRPGVPSSYNEQFF.

The chain carries TRBV5-4 and TRBJ2-7; the match to TRBD2 covers 7 bases. With 0 bases clipped from V and 7 bases from J, the junction kept 7 bases outside the gene matches. This CDR3 comprises 14 residues. Germline values: CDR1 SGHNT, CDR2 YYREEE (reference sequence). The CDR3 here is CASSLEPSGREQYF. The CDR3 nucleotides are TGTGCCAGCAGCTTGGAGCCTAGCGGTCGGGAGCAGTACTTC.

The chain has TRBV11-3 and TRBJ2-2; 9 bases match TRBD2. The CDR3 spans 14 residues. Germline V gene sequence: CDR1 SGHNT, CDR2 YENEEA. J was trimmed by 5 bases and V by 5 bases; bases with no gene match: 3. The CDR3: CASSISGGTGELFF. In nucleotides, the CDR3 is TGTGCCAGCAGCATTAGCGGGGGTACCGGGGAGCTGTTTTTT.

The chain links TRBV4-2 to TRBJ1-2, with 7 bases that match TRBD1. The CDR3 loop spans 16 amino acids. The germline V gene has CDR1 LGHNA and CDR2 YNFKEQ. After removal of 0 bases from V and 2 bases from J, the junction contained 6 bases not matched to a gene. The chain's CDR3 is CASSQDPGGQNYGYTF. CDR3 nucleotides: TGTGCCAGCAGCCAAGACCCTGGGGGACAGAACTATGGCTACACCTTC.

The chain uses TRBV18 and TRBJ2-3, with 11 bases aligning to TRBD2. Germline CDR1 reads KGHSH; CDR2 reads LQKENI. CDR3 length: 17 residues. J was trimmed by 2 bases and V by 3 bases; bases with no gene match: 7. CDR3 amino acids: CASSPYPSGGNTDTQYF. The CDR3 DNA follows: TGTGCCAGCTCACCCTATCCTAGCGGGGGGAACACAGATACGCAGTATTTT.

Concerning this clone itself: One end of the junction fails to match germline, which may point to a read error. The gene calls are TRBV4-1 and TRBJ2-1, with TRBD2 matching 12 bases. The length of the CDR3 is 16 residues. Germline V gene lookup returns CDR1 MGHRA and CDR2 YSYEKL. The CDR3 bases are TGCGCCAGCAGCCAAGAACTAGCGGGGGGATACAATGGGCAGTTCTTC. Protein product: CASSQELAGGYNGQFF.

The rearrangement uses TRBV5-4 and TRBJ2-1; 8 positions agree with TRBD2. The J segment lost 6 bases and the V segment lost 4 bases, leaving 9 bases of the junction unmatched. Germline CDR1 SGHNT, CDR2 YYREEE (reference sequence). This CDR3 has 15 residues. This CDR3 is CASSQRTSPSNEQFF. In DNA, the CDR3 is TGTGCCAGCAGCCAAAGGACTAGCCCGTCCAATGAGCAGTTCTTC.